This T cell receptor beta chain was sequenced in a study of Ad26.COV2.S vaccination and SARS-CoV-2 variants. Study findings and constraints: Using TCR breadth and depth analyses may have led to underestimated total T cell responses. Following vaccination, spike-specific CD8+ and CD4+ T cell responses reportedly exhibited substantial breadth. Placebo recipients showed lower spike-specific TCR breadth than vaccinees. Non-spike TCR breadth did not differ much between vaccine and placebo recipients.

TCRdb keeps only in-frame clones here, not all; method: immunoSEQ multiplex PCR. This table holds approximately 90,000 clones, more than 65% found once. Worth noting for this clone: The antigen is not known.

The CDR3 totals 16 residues. V trimming: 3 bases; J trimming: 4 bases; junction bases outside the gene matches: 7. The V gene's germline CDR1 is SGHVS and CDR2 FQNEAQ. The sample in question was peripheral blood, obtained after recovery from COVID-19. The chain recombines TRBV7-8 with TRBJ2-1; TRBD2 aligns across 9 bases. The source of this sequence is a human donor who had recovered from COVID-19. The CDR3 is CASSFPTSGPYNEQFF. The CDR3 DNA follows: TGTGCCAGCAGCTTCCCAACTAGCGGGCCTTACAATGAGCAGTTCTTC.